These 22 T cell receptor beta chains were sequenced from one sample in a study of blood T cell repertoires in COVID-19. Assay: immunoSEQ multiplex PCR; the TCRdb copy retains only in-frame clones and omits some. This table has some 77,000 clones, roughly 80% appearing once. The sample taken for sequencing was peripheral blood. The receptors stem from a woman between 70 and 85 years old with acute or convalescent COVID-19.

This clone was seen once. The chain couples TRBV14 to TRBJ2-7, with TRBD2 as a possible D gene (5 bases). The CDR3 is 15 amino acids. Germline V gene data show CDR1 as SGHDN and CDR2 as FVKESK. V lost 1 base and J lost 2, with 12 bases in between. CDR3 amino acids: CASSQVSLGPYEQYF. In DNA, the CDR3 is TGTGCCAGCAGCCAAGTTTCACTAGGACCCTACGAGCAGTACTTC.

The chain is built from TRBV25-1 and TRBJ2-2; tentative D call: TRBD1 (6 bases). Trimming pared 3 bases from V and 4 bases from J, leaving 15 bases between. This CDR3 comprises 16 residues. Looked up from germline, CDR1 is MGHDK and CDR2 is SYGVNS. CDR3 DNA: TGTGCCAGCAGTGATGCTTCAGGGGTTGTCACCGGGGAGCTGTTTTTT. Translated, it gives CASSDASGVVTGELFF.

The rearrangement uses TRBV27 and TRBJ1-6; 11 bases are shared with TRBD1. There are 17 residues in the CDR3. Losses at the gene ends were 5 bases for V and 6 bases for J; bases not matched to a gene: 9. Germline CDR1 MNHEY, CDR2 SMNVEV (reference sequence). This CDR3 is CASSPWTGGRSNSPLHF. The CDR3 DNA sequence: TGTGCCAGCAGTCCTTGGACAGGGGGCCGAAGTAATTCACCCCTCCACTTT.

CDR3 nucleotide sequence: TGCGCCACCGAGGGGGACAGGGCACTAGATACGCAGTATTTT. This translates into CATEGDRALDTQYF. The V gene is TRBV10-2, the J gene TRBJ2-3, with 9 bases matching TRBD1. V lost 10 bases and J lost 5; bases outside the gene matches: 10. Per the germline V gene, CDR1 is WSHSY and CDR2 is SAAADI. This CDR3 has 14 residues.

The chain couples TRBV3-1 (or the pseudogene TRBV3-2) to TRBJ2-3; possibly TRBD2 for D (6 bases). This CDR3 region has 16 residues. Germline V gene lookup returns CDR1 LGHDT and CDR2 YNNKEL (reference sequence). The ends were cut back, 2 bases at V and 1 base at J, with 13 bases in the middle. In nucleotides, the CDR3 is TGTGCCAGCAGCCAACCCCGGGAGAAGGGCACAGATACGCAGTATTTT. Amino acids: CASSQPREKGTDTQYF.

This chain connects TRBV4-2 to TRBJ2-1; D is possibly TRBD2 (6 bases). The V end was cut by 2 bases, the J end by 6 bases, with 23 bases between. The CDR3 spans 18 residues. Germline CDR1 and CDR2: LGHNA and YNFKEQ. CDR3 in DNA: TGTGCCAGCAGCCAAACACCCCTGGCGCGACTAGTGGTCAATGAGCAGTTCTTC. It specifies CASSQTPLARLVVNEQFF.

The CDR3 is CASSLVPLRQETQYF. The CDR3 bases are TGTGCCAGCAGCTTAGTACCCCTGCGGCAAGAGACCCAGTACTTC. This sequence joins TRBV11-2 and TRBJ2-5; D unresolved. The germline V gene has CDR1 SGHAT and CDR2 FQNNGV. The V and J ends lost 1 base and 2 bases respectively, with 11 bases between them. The CDR3 length is 15 residues.

V and J are TRBV28 and TRBJ1-2; D unresolved. Trimming removed 6 bases at V and 4 bases at J, with 12 bases between. The CDR3 totals 13 residues. CDR1 and CDR2 from the germline V gene are MDHEN and SYDVKM. CDR3 protein: CASSRLGSYGYTF. The CDR3 DNA sequence: TGTGCCAGCAGCCGTCTCGGGTCCTATGGCTACACCTTC.

This chain uses TRBV30 with TRBJ1-5; D is undetermined. The length of the CDR3 is 13 residues. The germline V gene encodes CDR1 GTSNPN and CDR2 SVGIG (reference sequence). Trimming cost V 3 bases and J 9 bases, with 15 bases left between them. In DNA, the CDR3 is TGTGCCTGGAGCCCCGGGATCAAAGGGCCCCAGCATTTT. Translation: CAWSPGIKGPQHF.

A few counts support this clone. The V and J genes are TRBV10-1 and TRBJ2-3, with D perhaps matching TRBD2 (6 bases). The CDR3 contains 14 residues. Deletions cut 2 bases from V and 4 bases from J, with 10 bases between. CDR1 and CDR2 from the germline V gene are WNHNN and SYGVQD (reference sequence). The CDR3 DNA follows: TGCGCCAGCAGTGAGGGAGCGGGCGCAGATACGCAGTATTTT. Translated, it gives CASSEGAGADTQYF.

This chain links TRBV2 with TRBJ2-7; tentative D call: TRBD1 (5 bases). Germline V gene data show CDR1 as SNHLY and CDR2 as FYNNEI. The CDR3 runs 15 residues. V was shortened by 4 bases and J by 9 bases, with 22 bases between the two germline ends. CDR3 amino acids: CASSARETVSNSQYF. The DNA of the CDR3 is TGTGCCAGCAGTGCTCGAGAGACAGTGTCTAATTCGCAGTACTTC.

The rearrangement joins TRBV14 to TRBJ2-5, with D unclear. The CDR3 runs to 14 residues. Deletions cut 4 bases from V and 2 bases from J, with 11 bases between. Germline lookup yields CDR1 SGHDN and CDR2 FVKESK. The CDR3 loop reads CASSPRSLQETQYF. For the CDR3, the DNA is TGTGCCAGCAGCCCCCGCTCTCTACAAGAGACCCAGTACTTC.

V is TRBV18 and J is TRBJ1-1; 8 nucleotides agree with TRBD1. Trimming took 6 bases from V and 5 from J; bases not matched to a gene: 2. The CDR3 runs 12 residues. Germline assignment: CDR1 KGHSH and CDR2 LQKENI. CDR3 coding DNA: TGTGCCAGCTCCCGACAGGGGACTGAAGCTTTCTTT. Protein: CASSRQGTEAFF.

The J gene is TRBJ2-7, the V gene TRBV7-9, with a weak D call TRBD2 (5 bases). V shed 3 bases and J shed 6 bases, with 6 bases lying between them. The CDR3 is 11 amino acids. Germline V gene data show CDR1 as SEHNR and CDR2 as FQNEAQ (reference sequence). As DNA, the CDR3 is TGTGCCAGCAGCTTGACTACCGAGCAGTACTTC. It specifies CASSLTTEQYF. The full variable domain, completed using reference TRBV7-9 and TRBJ2-7, is DTGVSQNPRHKITKRGQNVTFRCDPISEHNRLYWYRQTLGQGPEFLTYFQNEAQLEKSRLLSDRFSAERPKGSFSTLEIQRTEQGDSAMYLCASSLTTEQYFGPGTRLTVT.

V is TRBV28 and J is TRBJ2-3; 11 positions match TRBD1. V was clipped by 6 bases and J by 4 bases; unmatched bases: 3. The CDR3 consists of 14 residues. The V gene's germline CDR1 is MDHEN and CDR2 SYDVKM. CDR3 DNA sequence: TGTGCCAGCAGGTCGGGACAGGGGGCAGATACGCAGTATTTT. Amino acid sequence: CASRSGQGADTQYF.

The chain recombines TRBV7-8 with TRBJ2-7, with 9 bases aligning to TRBD1. V shed 5 bases and J 8 bases; nucleotides not matched to a gene: 4. The CDR3 runs to 12 residues. Germline V lookup: CDR1 SGHVS, CDR2 FQNEAQ. CDR3 protein: CASSPTGGKQYF. The CDR3 DNA reads TGTGCCAGCAGCCCAACAGGGGGCAAGCAGTACTTC.

In DNA form, the CDR3 reads TGTGCCAGCAGTTTTGACCGGGACAGGGCGTATCAGCCCCAGCATTTT. Its protein product is CASSFDRDRAYQPQHF. The chain uses TRBV28 and TRBJ1-5, with TRBD1 matching over 9 bases. The ends lost 3 bases at V and 5 bases at J; junction bases unmatched: 8. The CDR3 contains 16 residues. Germline V gives CDR1 MDHEN, CDR2 SYDVKM.

The V call is TRBV5-4, the J call TRBJ1-1, with unresolved D. The V and J ends lost 3 bases and 0 bases respectively, with 6 bases between them. The CDR3 runs 13 residues. Germline V gene lookup returns CDR1 SGHNT and CDR2 YYREEE (reference sequence). This CDR3 is CASSSILNTEAFF. DNA of the CDR3: TGTGCCAGCAGCTCCATTCTGAACACTGAAGCTTTCTTT.

The V gene is TRBV11-3, the J gene TRBJ2-7; TRBD2 matches 7 bases. Germline V CDR1 and CDR2: SGHNT, YENEEA. This CDR3 is 14 amino acids long. V lost 1 base, J lost 4 bases, and 4 bases stayed unmatched. The CDR3, as DNA: TGTGCCAGCAGCTTAGCAGCGGGGCAATACGAGCAGTACTTC. It encodes CASSLAAGQYEQYF.

V usage is TRBV12-3 or TRBV12-4 and J usage is TRBJ2-7; the D gene is possibly TRBD2 (6 bases). This CDR3 contains 13 residues. V was trimmed by 2 bases and J by 9 bases, leaving 14 bases between them. The CDR3 region is CASSLPGTPRQYF. As DNA, the CDR3 is TGTGCCAGCAGTTTACCTGGGACTCCTCGGCAGTACTTC.

This chain uses TRBV6-1 with TRBJ1-5; 8 bases fit TRBD1. The junction had 3 bases not matched to a gene; V was cut back by 4 bases and J by 4 bases. CDR1 and CDR2 from the germline V gene are MNHNS and SASEGT. The CDR3 has 14 amino acids. The CDR3 region is CASSVRQGNQPQHF. The CDR3 DNA sequence: TGTGCCAGCAGTGTGCGACAGGGGAATCAGCCCCAGCATTTT.

This clone has only one observation. J is TRBJ1-1 and V is TRBV16, with TRBD1 matching 10 bases. V was pared by 0 bases and J by 7 bases, with 5 bases of the junction left unmatched. This CDR3 has 15 amino acids. The germline V gene has CDR1 KGHSY and CDR2 FQNENV. The CDR3 is CASSQSRTGGNEAFF. In nucleotides, the CDR3 is TGTGCCAGCAGCCAATCGAGGACAGGGGGTAATGAAGCTTTCTTT.